This T cell receptor beta chain was observed in a study of blood T cell repertoires in COVID-19 (dated by TCRdb to about 2020). About the full investigation: Collaborator samples came from the United States, Italy and Spain and covered acute and convalescent phases of COVID-19. The material from the prospective study consisted of cDNA or gDNA derived from T cells, B-cell-depleted T cells, or PBMCs. The dataset comprised deeply sampled blood TCRbeta repertoires from subjects exposed to, actively infected with, or recovered from COVID-19. The repertoires were made available in a free public database intended to serve as a resource for research on the immune response to SARS-CoV-2. The samples were drawn from the first 160 participants of the ongoing ImmuneRACE study and from some 1,300 subjects provided by 6 global collaborators. A de-identified subject ID, COVID-19 status, age in years and sex were almost always included in the sample metadata. HLA class I and class II types, where available, came from metadata supplied by the sample provider rather than from assay-based typing.

In Seattle, one collaborating source enrolled patients while the infection was active and tracked those patients longitudinally over the course of disease. The collaborating institutions used their own protocols to collect whole blood in K2EDTA tubes. For TCRbeta analysis, collaborator samples were shipped as frozen whole blood, as isolated PBMCs, or as DNA extracted from either sample type. The CDR1 and CDR2 encoded by the germline V gene (reference sequence) are SGHKS and YYEKEE. Cut back by 3 bases and 4 bases, the V and J ends lie 20 bases apart. Counted from cysteine to phenylalanine, this CDR3 has 17 amino acids. Only the CDR3 DNA is retained, 51 bases long and in frame from the first base. TCRbeta CDR3 regions were amplified from genomic DNA using the immunoSEQ Assay, a bias-controlled multiplex PCR. In the authors' own workflow: The number of nucleated cells in each sample was estimated by amplification of reference gene primers within the assay. To quantify the absolute abundance of each unique TCRbeta CDR3 rearrangement, sequence reads were collapsed and filtered. For each sample, productive Simpson clonality was calculated by taking the square root of Simpson's diversity index across productive rearrangements. TCRdb obtained this table from immuneACCESS and retained in-frame rearrangements with V and J assigned. These tables miss some clones; where compared with another copy, unresolved V genes account for less than half of the shortfall, and the remainder is unexplained. V, J and clone size derive from that table, while D and trimming were established from the DNA sequence. Counted in this sample were fewer than 350,000 clones; approximately 90% of them appeared once. The top ten constitute roughly 7% of the sample.

Beyond this particular receptor, the publication reports: The amount of clinical and demographic metadata varied by source and participant and was provided uncurated.

Remarks on this clone: Its antigen specificity is not known. No per-base quality is available; no much larger clone lies one base away.

The chain joins TRBV5-5 to TRBJ1-5; TRBD1 might be the D gene, on 6 matching bases. The sequence derives from a woman aged 25 to 45 with COVID-19, enrolled during active disease. Sequencing used peripheral blood. The CDR3 amino acid sequence is: CASSSGDRPLGNQPQHF. The DNA is as follows: TGTGCCAGCAGCTCGGGCGACAGGCCCCTAGGAAATCAGCCCCAGCATTTT.